This T cell receptor beta chain emerged from a study of T cells after yellow fever vaccination. It was through 5'RACE template switching that TCR cDNA was made, with a universal primer site and UMIs added. Each CDR3 protein gets one entry after TCRdb re-called the 5' RACE reads with MiXCR. This table holds a few hundred thousand distinct CDR3 sequences, around 20% found once. In the case of this clonotype: The antigen is undetermined.

Points from the study as a whole: The study re-detected most primary-vaccination clones after the booster (under 97% CD4, approximately 87% CD8).

This CDR3 region has 13 residues. Trimming removed 1 base at V and 7 bases at J, with 10 bases between. Germline loops: CDR1 LGHNA, CDR2 YSLEER. V usage is TRBV4-3 and J usage is TRBJ1-1; a weak D match, TRBD1 (5 bases). The receptor was isolated from a man between 18 and 35 years old who received the YFV17D yellow fever vaccine. The sequencing here drew on PBMCs, taken before the yellow fever booster vaccination. The CDR3 region has the DNA TGCGCCAGCAGCCAAGGGGCCCAGGGTGAAGCTTTCTTT. This sequence encodes CASSQGAQGEAFF.